Shown below are 5 T cell receptor beta chains from a single sample sequenced in a study of blood T cell repertoires in COVID-19. Method: immunoSEQ multiplex PCR; TCRdb's copy keeps in-frame clones and lacks some. The sample has around 64,000 clones, roughly 93% seen once; the top ten hold around 1.5%. The sequencing sample was made of peripheral blood. The origin of the receptors is a human donor in a cohort sampled during active COVID-19.

This chain uses TRBV6-6 with TRBJ2-3; D unclear. CDR3 size: 10 residues. From germline, CDR1 is MNHNY and CDR2 SVGAGI (reference sequence). Trimming took off 8 bases at V and 5 bases at J, with 5 bases between the two ends. The CDR3 bases are TGTGCCAGCCGCGGAGATACGCAGTATTTT. As protein: CASRGDTQYF.

This rearrangement joins TRBV6-5 to TRBJ2-7; 10 positions match TRBD2. The germline V gene encodes CDR1 MNHEY and CDR2 SVGAGI. CDR3 length equals 15 residues. Trimming at V came to 7 bases and at J to 6 bases, leaving 12 bases not matched to a gene. In DNA, the CDR3 is TGTGCCAGCACCCCCGGCCAGCGGGAGGGAGGCGAGCAGTACTTC. The encoded protein is CASTPGQREGGEQYF.

The V call is TRBV9, the J call TRBJ2-5, with TRBD2 matching over 13 bases. V shed 0 bases and J 0 bases; nucleotides not matched to a gene: 2. Germline lookup yields CDR1 SGDLS and CDR2 YYNGEE. CDR3 length: 17 amino acids. CDR3 in DNA: TGTGCCAGCAGCGTAGAGGGACTAGCGGGGAACCAAGAGACCCAGTACTTC. It is translated as CASSVEGLAGNQETQYF. The complete variable domain, with remaining parts taken from reference TRBV9 and TRBJ2-5, reads DSGVTQTPKHLITATGQRVTLRCSPRSGDLSVYWYQQSLDQGLQFLIQYYNGEERAKGNILERFSAQQFPDLHSELNLSSLELGDSALYFCASSVEGLAGNQETQYFGPGTRLLVL.

The genes are TRBV5-1 and TRBJ2-5, with D perhaps TRBD1 (5 bases). V lost 3 bases and J lost 2, with 17 bases in between. Germline V CDR1 and CDR2: SGHRS, YFSETQ. The CDR3 sequence is 16 residues long. The CDR3 spells CASSSPGYEEQETQYF. CDR3 nucleotides: TGCGCCAGCAGCTCCCCAGGGTATGAGGAACAAGAGACCCAGTACTTC.

The V call is TRBV20-1, the J call TRBJ2-3, with 9 bases aligning to TRBD2. V dropped 3 bases and J dropped 2; count of bases not matched to a gene: 6. This CDR3 spans 15 amino acids. Germline V gene lookup returns CDR1 DFQATT and CDR2 SNEGSKA (reference sequence). The CDR3 spells CSASKTSGLTDTQYF. CDR3 bases: TGCAGTGCTAGTAAGACTAGCGGCCTCACAGATACGCAGTATTTT.